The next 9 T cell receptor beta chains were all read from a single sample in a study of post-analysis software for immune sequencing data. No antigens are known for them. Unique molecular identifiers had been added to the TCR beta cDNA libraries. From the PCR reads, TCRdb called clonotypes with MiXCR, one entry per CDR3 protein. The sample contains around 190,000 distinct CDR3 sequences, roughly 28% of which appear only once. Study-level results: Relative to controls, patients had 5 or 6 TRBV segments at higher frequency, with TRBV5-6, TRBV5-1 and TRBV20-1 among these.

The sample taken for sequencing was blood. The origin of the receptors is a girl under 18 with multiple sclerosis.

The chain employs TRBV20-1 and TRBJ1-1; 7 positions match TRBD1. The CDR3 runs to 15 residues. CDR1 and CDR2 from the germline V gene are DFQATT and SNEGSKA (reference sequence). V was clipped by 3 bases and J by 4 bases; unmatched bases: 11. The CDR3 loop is CSASRQGRMSTEAFF. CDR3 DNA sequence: TGCAGTGCTAGTAGACAGGGTAGGATGTCCACTGAAGCTTTCTTT.

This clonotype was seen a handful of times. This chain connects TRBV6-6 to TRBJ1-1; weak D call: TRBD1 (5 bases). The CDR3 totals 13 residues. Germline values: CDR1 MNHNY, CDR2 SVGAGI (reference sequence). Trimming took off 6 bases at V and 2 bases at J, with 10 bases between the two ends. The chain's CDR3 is CASRGDANTEAFF. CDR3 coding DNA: TGTGCCAGCAGAGGGGACGCTAACACTGAAGCTTTCTTT.

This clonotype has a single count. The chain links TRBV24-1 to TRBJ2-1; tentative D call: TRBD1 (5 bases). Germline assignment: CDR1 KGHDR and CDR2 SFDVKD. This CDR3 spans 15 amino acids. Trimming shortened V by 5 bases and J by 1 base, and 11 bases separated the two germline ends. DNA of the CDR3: TGTGCCACCAGTGGGGGCAGTGGGTCCTACAATGAGCAGTTCTTC. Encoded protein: CATSGGSGSYNEQFF.

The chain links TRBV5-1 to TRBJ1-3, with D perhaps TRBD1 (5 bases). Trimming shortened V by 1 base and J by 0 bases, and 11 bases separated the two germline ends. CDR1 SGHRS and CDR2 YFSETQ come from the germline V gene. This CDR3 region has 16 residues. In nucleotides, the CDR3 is TGCGCCAGCAGCTTGTCCGGGGCCGTCTCTGGAAACACCATATATTTT. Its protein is CASSLSGAVSGNTIYF.

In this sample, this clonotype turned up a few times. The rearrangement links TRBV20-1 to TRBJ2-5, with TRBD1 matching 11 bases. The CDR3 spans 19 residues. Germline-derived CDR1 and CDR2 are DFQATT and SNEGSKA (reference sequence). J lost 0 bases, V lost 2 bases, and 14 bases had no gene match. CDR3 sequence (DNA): TGCAGTGCTAGACATAACTATGGACAGGGGGCGTTGTACCAAGAGACCCAGTACTTC. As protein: CSARHNYGQGALYQETQYF.

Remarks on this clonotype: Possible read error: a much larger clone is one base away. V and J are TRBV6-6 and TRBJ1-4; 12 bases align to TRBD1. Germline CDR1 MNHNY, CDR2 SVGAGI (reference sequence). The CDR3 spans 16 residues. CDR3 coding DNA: TGTGCCAGCAGTTACGGAGGGACAGGGGGCCTCGAAAAACGGTTTTTT. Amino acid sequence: CASSYGGTGGLEKRFF.

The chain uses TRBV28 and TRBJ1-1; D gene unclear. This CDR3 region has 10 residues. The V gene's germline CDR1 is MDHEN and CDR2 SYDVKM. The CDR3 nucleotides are TGTGCTTCCCGGGCCGCTGAAGCTTTCTTT. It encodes CASRAAEAFF.

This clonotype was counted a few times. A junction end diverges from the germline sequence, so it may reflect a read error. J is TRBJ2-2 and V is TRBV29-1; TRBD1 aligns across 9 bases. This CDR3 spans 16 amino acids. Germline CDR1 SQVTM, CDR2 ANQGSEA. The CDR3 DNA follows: TGCAGCGTGGCCGACCCAGGGACAGGGAACACCGGGGAGCGGTTTTTT. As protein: CSVADPGTGNTGERFF.

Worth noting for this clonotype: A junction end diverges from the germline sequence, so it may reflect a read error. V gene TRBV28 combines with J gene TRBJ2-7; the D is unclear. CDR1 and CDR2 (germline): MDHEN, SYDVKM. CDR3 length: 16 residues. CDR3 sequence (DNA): TGTGCCGGCAGCGTACCCCGAGAAGTCAGCTCCTACGAGCAGTACTTC. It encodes CAGSVPREVSSYEQYF.